Detailed here is one T cell receptor (beta chain). Its matching antigen is unknown. Sequencing was performed with immunoSEQ multiplex PCR; in TCRdb, only in-frame clones are kept and a portion is missing. The table has over 120,000 clones, 80% to 95% seen once. The source of the sample is a study of T cell responses to AZD1222 COVID-19 vaccine. This CDR3 spans 13 amino acids. V lost 3 bases, J lost 0 bases, and 5 bases lay in between. Points from the study as a whole: Variant regions that are unmutated are reportedly the target of nearly half of spike-specific TCRs. Baseline seropositivity occurred in only 5 to 7 AZD1222 recipients.

The source of this sequence is an adult in good health. The J gene is TRBJ1-1, the V gene TRBV12-3 or TRBV12-4; no reliable D call. Sequencing was performed on peripheral blood, taken on day 0 of AZD1222 vaccination. CDR3 sequence reads: CASSFKLNTEAFF. CDR3 nucleotide sequence: TGTGCCAGCAGTTTTAAACTGAACACTGAAGCTTTCTTT.